A selection of T cell receptor beta chains follows, all from one sample in a study of PD-L1 blockade in urothelial cancer. The protocol was immunoSEQ multiplex PCR, while the TCRdb copy is restricted to in-frame clones and leaves out a portion. The data show about 72,000 clones, roughly 86% seen once. This specimen was PBMCs, taken around atezolizumab (anti-PD-L1) treatment. The receptors stem from a man in his sixties with urothelial cancer. CDR3s include the opening cysteine and the closing phenylalanine or tryptophan. D genes are given only for firm matches.

CDR3 protein,CDR3 DNA,V gene,J gene,D gene
CATSSGGRGVGTEAFF,TGTGCCACCAGCAGCGGCGGACGGGGAGTGGGCACTGAAGCTTTCTTT,TRBV15,TRBJ1-1,.
CASSLRGQGGAFF,TGTGCCAGCAGTTTAAGGGGGCAGGGCGGCGCTTTCTTT,TRBV27,TRBJ1-1,TRBD1
CAWSVMQGANEQYF,TGTGCCTGGAGTGTAATGCAGGGGGCAAACGAGCAGTACTTC,TRBV30,TRBJ2-7,TRBD1
CASSLGSVQETQYF,TGTGCCAGCAGCTTAGGGTCGGTCCAAGAGACCCAGTACTTC,TRBV7-9,TRBJ2-5,.
CASSPPQGIDTEAFF,TGTGCCAGCTCACCACCCCAGGGGATCGACACTGAAGCTTTCTTT,TRBV18,TRBJ1-1,.
CASSPRTGFYNEQFF,TGTGCCAGCAGCCCCAGGACAGGGTTTTACAATGAGCAGTTCTTC,TRBV5-5,TRBJ2-1,TRBD1
CASSLGTGSFGTGELFF,TGTGCCAGCAGCTTAGGGACAGGGTCGTTTGGCACCGGGGAGCTGTTTTTT,TRBV11-3,TRBJ2-2,TRBD1
CASSLGGANYGYTF,TGTGCCAGCAGCTTAGGAGGAGCTAACTATGGCTACACCTTC,TRBV11-2,TRBJ1-2,.
CASSAAGEAFF,TGTGCCAGCAGTGCGGCAGGAGAAGCTTTCTTT,TRBV6-1,TRBJ1-1,.
CASSSPRGRRYGYTF,TGTGCCAGCAGCTCCCCCAGGGGGCGCCGGTATGGCTACACCTTC,TRBV5-6,TRBJ1-2,TRBD1
CASSSRRTGWAETQYF,TGTGCCAGCAGCTCCAGGAGGACAGGGTGGGCGGAGACCCAGTACTTC,TRBV11-2,TRBJ2-5,TRBD1
CASSEGTGAQETQYF,TGTGCCAGCAGCGAAGGGACAGGGGCCCAAGAGACCCAGTACTTC,TRBV7-8,TRBJ2-5,TRBD1